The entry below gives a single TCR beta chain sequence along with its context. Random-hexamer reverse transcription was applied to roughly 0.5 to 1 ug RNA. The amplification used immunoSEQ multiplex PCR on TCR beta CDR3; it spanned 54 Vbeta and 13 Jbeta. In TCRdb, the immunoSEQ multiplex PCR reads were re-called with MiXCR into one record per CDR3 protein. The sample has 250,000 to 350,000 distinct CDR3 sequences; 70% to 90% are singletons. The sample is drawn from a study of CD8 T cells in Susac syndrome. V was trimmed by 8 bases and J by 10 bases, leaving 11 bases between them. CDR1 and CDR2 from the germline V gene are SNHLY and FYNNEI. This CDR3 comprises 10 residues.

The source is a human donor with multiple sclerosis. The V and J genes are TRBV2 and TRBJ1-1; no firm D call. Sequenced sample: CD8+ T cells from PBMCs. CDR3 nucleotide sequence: TGTGCCAGCGGAGGGCGTGGAGCTTTCTTT. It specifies CASGGRGAFF. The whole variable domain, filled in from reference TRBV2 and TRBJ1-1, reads EPEVTQTPSHQVTQMGQEVILRCVPISNHLYFYWYRQILGQKVEFLVSFYNNEISEKSEIFDDQFSVERPDGSNFTLKIRSTKLEDSAMYFCASGGRGAFFGQGTRLTVV.